This T cell receptor (beta chain) derives from a study of T cell responses to AZD1222 COVID-19 vaccine. Findings and caveats of the study: Spike regions recognized by vaccine-associated CD4 TCRs spanned the protein, led by 160-218 and 743-854. The study reported that nearly half of spike-specific TCRs target unmutated variant regions.

Of note for this clone: Its target is unknown.

Trimming stripped 6 bases from V and 9 bases from J, with 17 bases between. Germline-derived CDR1 and CDR2 are GTSNPN and SVGIG (reference sequence). The CDR3 runs 13 residues. The method was immunoSEQ multiplex PCR; TCRdb's version includes in-frame clones alone and lacks a portion of them. The sample contains 95,000 to 100,000 clones, around 85% of which appear only once. Sequencing was performed on peripheral blood, taken 28 days after the second AZD1222 dose. The clonotype originates from an adult who received the AZD1222 COVID-19 vaccine. The V call is TRBV30, the J call TRBJ1-4; D might be TRBD1 (5 bases). CDR3: CACSRGGAKKLFF. CDR3 nucleotides: TGTGCCTGCTCTCGGGGGGGTGCGAAAAAACTGTTTTTT. Combining the CDR3 with reference TRBV30 and TRBJ1-4 gives the whole variable domain SQTIHQWPATLVQPVGSPLSLECTVEGTSNPNLYWYRQAAGRGLQLLFYSVGIGQISSEVPQNLSASRPQDRQFILSSKKLLLSDSGFYLCACSRGGAKKLFFGSGTQLSVL.